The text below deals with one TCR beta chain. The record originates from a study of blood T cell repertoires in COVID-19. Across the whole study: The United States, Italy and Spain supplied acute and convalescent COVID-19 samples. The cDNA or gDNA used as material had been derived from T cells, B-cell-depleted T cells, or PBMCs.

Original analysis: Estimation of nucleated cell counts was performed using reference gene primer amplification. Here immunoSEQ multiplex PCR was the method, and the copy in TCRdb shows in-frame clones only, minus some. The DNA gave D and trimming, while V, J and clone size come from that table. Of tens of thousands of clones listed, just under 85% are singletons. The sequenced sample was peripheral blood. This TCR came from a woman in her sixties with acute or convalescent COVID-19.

In DNA form, the CDR3 reads TGCAGCGTGGGGACAGGCGTGGACTATGGCTACACCTTC. Translating gives CSVGTGVDYGYTF. The rearrangement links TRBV29-1 to TRBJ1-2; 8 bases align to TRBD1. The junction had 6 bases not matched to a gene; V was cut back by 6 bases and J by 3 bases. Germline V gene sequence: CDR1 SQVTM, CDR2 ANQGSEA. CDR3 length: 13 amino acids.